This T cell receptor (beta chain) was recovered during a study of cytomegalovirus exposure and HLA in healthy donors. Primers: 60 Vbeta forward and 13 Jbeta reverse. Profiled with immunoSEQ multiplex PCR; TCRdb holds only in-frame clones, not every one. The sample has about 120,000 clones, about three quarters seen once; the top ten hold 2.7%. Losses at the gene ends were 6 bases for V and 2 bases for J; bases not matched to a gene: 4. The CDR3 extends over 14 amino acids. Germline V gene data show CDR1 as SQVTM and CDR2 as ANQGSEA. Specimen: PBMCs. The chain joins TRBV29-1 to TRBJ2-3; TRBD2 agrees at 11 bases. This TCR came from a middle-aged woman in good health and CMV-seropositive. Here the CDR3 DNA reads TGCAGCGTGACTAGCGGGGCTAACACAGATACGCAGTATTTT. Translated: CSVTSGANTDTQYF.